This entry is about one T cell receptor beta chain. Antigen unknown. A multiplex PCR was run with 60 Vbeta primers and 13 Jbeta primers. TCRdb's table, derived via immunoSEQ multiplex PCR, lists solely in-frame clones and lacks some. The table shows around 200,000 clones, with about 59% occurring only once. The data derive from a study of cytomegalovirus exposure and HLA in healthy donors. Study-wide points: In vitro checks showed that a few CMV-associated chains really do target CMV antigens. TCR sequences were mostly rare, though some public TCRs occurred in many donors. Per a later analysis, 18,000 or so TCR beta sequences showed association with HLA alleles at 0.05 false discovery rate.

Healthy bone marrow donors made up the cohort. CDR3 length: 15 amino acids. Trimming left V 0 bases short and J 3 bases short, with 13 bases between. Per germline, CDR1 SGDLS and CDR2 YYNGEE. The sample consisted of PBMCs. This TCR was recovered from a man aged 40-49 years in good health and CMV-seronegative. The rearrangement uses TRBV9 and TRBJ2-7; possible D gene TRBD2, 6 bases. CDR3 coding DNA: TGTGCCAGCAGCGTAGCTGGGACTTCCCTCTACGAGCAGTACTTC. Translation gives CASSVAGTSLYEQYF.